This T cell receptor beta chain was obtained from a study of T cell changes during pregnancy in multiple sclerosis. Profiled with immunoSEQ multiplex PCR; TCRdb holds only in-frame clones, not every one. The sample yields tens of thousands of clones, 93% seen once. Trimming took 0 bases from V and 5 from J; bases not matched to a gene: 8. CDR1 SGDLS and CDR2 YYNGEE come from the germline V gene. The CDR3 has 18 amino acids. Material: peripheral blood, obtained in the second trimester of pregnancy. This chain joins TRBV9 and TRBJ2-1; 13 positions agree with TRBD2. The origin of this receptor is a female donor with multiple sclerosis, enrolled in a pregnancy study. CDR3 residues: CASSVGLAGGPTNNEQFF. The CDR3 nucleotides read TGTGCCAGCAGCGTAGGACTAGCGGGAGGACCTACCAACAATGAGCAGTTCTTC. The complete variable domain, with remaining parts taken from reference TRBV9 and TRBJ2-1, reads DSGVTQTPKHLITATGQRVTLRCSPRSGDLSVYWYQQSLDQGLQFLIQYYNGEERAKGNILERFSAQQFPDLHSELNLSSLELGDSALYFCASSVGLAGGPTNNEQFFGPGTRLTVL.